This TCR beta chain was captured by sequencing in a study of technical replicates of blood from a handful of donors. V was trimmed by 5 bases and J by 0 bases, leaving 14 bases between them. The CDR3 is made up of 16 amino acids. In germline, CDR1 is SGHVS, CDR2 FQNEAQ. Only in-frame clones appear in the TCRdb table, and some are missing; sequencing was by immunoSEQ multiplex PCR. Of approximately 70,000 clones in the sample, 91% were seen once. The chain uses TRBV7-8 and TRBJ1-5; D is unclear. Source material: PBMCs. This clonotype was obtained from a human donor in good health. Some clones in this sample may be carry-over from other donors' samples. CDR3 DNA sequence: TGTGCCAGCAGCCCCCAGACGGGTTATAGCAATCAGCCCCAGCATTTT. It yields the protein CASSPQTGYSNQPQHF.